Below, one T cell receptor beta chain is given with its context. Antigen: not known. Here immunoSEQ multiplex PCR was the method, and the copy in TCRdb shows in-frame clones only, minus some. Found here are 90,000 or so clones, about 94% of them singletons; the top ten hold around 1.1%. This sample is part of a study of OX40 agonist ivuxolimab in advanced cancers. Study observations and caveats: Among the lowest peripheral clonal expansion occurred in 0.1-3.0 mg/kg partial responders. The study observed clonal expansion of CD4+ and CD8+ blood T cells by week 6 at 0.1 to 3.0 mg/kg.

Sequencing was performed on CD4+ or CD8+ T cells sorted from blood, taken in a trial of the OX40 agonist ivuxolimab. The source of this sequence is an adult with an advanced solid tumor such as melanoma, head and neck, liver or kidney cancer.

The CDR3 protein is CASSLSTGGGSSYEQYF. CDR3 sequence (DNA): TGTGCCAGCAGTTTATCGACAGGGGGGGGTAGCTCCTACGAGCAGTACTTC. V and J are TRBV27 and TRBJ2-7; 9 nucleotides agree with TRBD1. Germline CDR1 is MNHEY and CDR2 is SMNVEV (reference sequence). This CDR3 region has 17 residues. The V and J ends lost 0 bases and 0 bases, in that order; junction bases with no gene match: 6.